The rows below give T cell receptor beta chains drawn from one sample of a study of T cell responses to AZD1222 COVID-19 vaccine. Produced via immunoSEQ multiplex PCR; TCRdb's table is partial and in-frame only. Here the sample spans under 30,000 clones, over 80% being singletons. Sequences were derived from peripheral blood, sampled 28 days after the second AZD1222 dose. The receptors stem from an adult who received the AZD1222 COVID-19 vaccine. Both conserved end residues are trimmed from each CDR3.

CDR3 length: 14
J gene: TRBJ2-7
V gene: TRBV7-2
CDR3 protein: ASSLRSRGGSYEQY

CDR3 length: 11
J gene: TRBJ2-1
V gene: TRBV5-1
CDR3 protein: ASSLGGDNEQF

CDR3 length: 16
J gene: TRBJ2-3
V gene: TRBV7-8
CDR3 protein: ASSLDTVLRTFTDTQY

CDR3 length: 15
J gene: TRBJ2-2
V gene: TRBV11-3
CDR3 protein: ASSLDQRSGLTGELF

CDR3 length: 15
J gene: TRBJ2-7
V gene: TRBV9
CDR3 protein: ASSVESWVSGTYEQY

CDR3 length: 12
J gene: TRBJ1-2
V gene: TRBV2
CDR3 protein: ASSEGPGRYGYT

CDR3 length: 8
J gene: TRBJ2-1
V gene: TRBV12-5
CDR3 protein: ASASGEQF

CDR3 length: 12
J gene: TRBJ1-4
V gene: TRBV9
CDR3 protein: ASNGGELGEKLF

CDR3 length: 12
J gene: TRBJ1-1
V gene: TRBV7-3
CDR3 protein: ASSLTGENTEAF

CDR3 length: 13
J gene: TRBJ2-2
V gene: TRBV7-7
CDR3 protein: ASSLGQGNTGELF

CDR3 length: 14
J gene: TRBJ2-4
V gene: TRBV7-9
CDR3 protein: ASSWGLAGLLNIQY

CDR3 length: 12
J gene: TRBJ1-1
V gene: TRBV5-1
CDR3 protein: ASSLGTANTEAF

CDR3 length: 15
J gene: TRBJ2-1
V gene: TRBV10-3
CDR3 protein: AISDQKTSGRSYEQF

CDR3 length: 14
J gene: TRBJ2-1
V gene: TRBV11-3
CDR3 protein: ASSYEQGSSYNEQF

CDR3 length: 13
J gene: TRBJ2-7
V gene: TRBV7-2
CDR3 protein: ASSPSGSASYEQY

CDR3 length: 14
J gene: TRBJ1-4
V gene: TRBV3-1/TRBV3-2
CDR3 protein: ASSQGRRLYNEKLF

CDR3 length: 12
J gene: TRBJ1-6
V gene: TRBV3-1/TRBV3-2
CDR3 protein: ASRAPVFNSPLH

CDR3 length: 12
J gene: TRBJ2-7
V gene: TRBV7-2
CDR3 protein: ASSLELQLYEQY

CDR3 length: 11
J gene: TRBJ1-3
V gene: TRBV25-1
CDR3 protein: ASIPAPGNTIY

CDR3 length: 17
J gene: TRBJ2-2
V gene: TRBV9
CDR3 protein: ASSVPSGLAGGNTGELF

CDR3 length: 13
J gene: TRBJ1-5
V gene: TRBV30
CDR3 protein: AWSRGGISNQPQH

CDR3 length: 15
J gene: TRBJ1-6
V gene: TRBV7-8
CDR3 protein: ASSLREGSSYNSPLH

CDR3 length: 12
J gene: TRBJ1-4
V gene: TRBV3-1/TRBV3-2
CDR3 protein: ASSRQGTNEKLF

CDR3 length: 14
J gene: TRBJ2-2
V gene: TRBV7-9
CDR3 protein: ASSSWTSGNTGELF

CDR3 length: 13
J gene: TRBJ2-7
V gene: TRBV19
CDR3 protein: ASSITRQGLHEQY

CDR3 length: 10
J gene: TRBJ2-1
V gene: TRBV5-6
CDR3 protein: ASSRGTHEQF

CDR3 length: 9
J gene: TRBJ2-1
V gene: TRBV10-3
CDR3 protein: AISGQEEQF

CDR3 length: 8
J gene: TRBJ1-2
V gene: TRBV30
CDR3 protein: AWGAYGYT

CDR3 length: 11
J gene: TRBJ2-3
V gene: TRBV29-1
CDR3 protein: SAGDRDTDTQY

CDR3 length: 11
J gene: TRBJ2-7
V gene: TRBV6-4
CDR3 protein: ASSVGQAYEQY

CDR3 length: 13
J gene: TRBJ2-6
V gene: TRBV19
CDR3 protein: ASRSGFPGANVLT

CDR3 length: 11
J gene: TRBJ1-1
V gene: TRBV7-2
CDR3 protein: ASSVYRNTEAF

CDR3 length: 15
J gene: TRBJ2-7
V gene: TRBV3-1/TRBV3-2
CDR3 protein: ASSQAVGLAGVGEQY

CDR3 length: 15
J gene: TRBJ2-5
V gene: TRBV28
CDR3 protein: ASSLRSGRGGWETQY

CDR3 length: 16
J gene: TRBJ2-6
V gene: TRBV28
CDR3 protein: ASSSLGQGAPGANVLT

CDR3 length: 12
J gene: TRBJ2-6
V gene: TRBV7-3
CDR3 protein: ASSLNPGANVLT

CDR3 length: 15
J gene: TRBJ2-2
V gene: TRBV4-2
CDR3 protein: ASTGLAGARGTGELF

CDR3 length: 15
J gene: TRBJ1-1
V gene: TRBV27
CDR3 protein: ASNLRGGEKLNTEAF

CDR3 length: 14
J gene: TRBJ1-6
V gene: TRBV7-2
CDR3 protein: ASSLRMGQVNSPLH

CDR3 length: 12
J gene: TRBJ1-2
V gene: TRBV7-2
CDR3 protein: ASSPRTGDYGYT

CDR3 length: 10
J gene: TRBJ2-5
V gene: TRBV28
CDR3 protein: ASKEPEETQY

CDR3 length: 10
J gene: TRBJ1-2
V gene: TRBV3-1/TRBV3-2
CDR3 protein: ASSPGQVGYT

CDR3 length: 10
J gene: TRBJ1-5
V gene: TRBV19
CDR3 protein: ASSPQSQPQH

CDR3 length: 13
J gene: TRBJ1-5
V gene: TRBV5-6
CDR3 protein: ASSFKDYSNQPQH

CDR3 length: 6
J gene: TRBJ1-5
V gene: TRBV27
CDR3 protein: ASRRRG

CDR3 length: 13
J gene: TRBJ2-4
V gene: TRBV19
CDR3 protein: ASEEGAGGKNIQY

CDR3 length: 15
J gene: TRBJ2-5
V gene: TRBV21-1
CDR3 protein: ASSSTRTSARQETQY

CDR3 length: 13
J gene: TRBJ2-2
V gene: TRBV6-5
CDR3 protein: ASSYSGANTGELF

CDR3 length: 12
J gene: TRBJ1-4
V gene: TRBV2
CDR3 protein: ASRGQAFNEKLF

CDR3 length: 11
J gene: TRBJ1-4
V gene: TRBV28
CDR3 protein: ASTWDLNEKLF

CDR3 length: 11
J gene: TRBJ1-2
V gene: TRBV5-4
CDR3 protein: ASSHPDRDGYT

CDR3 length: 10
J gene: TRBJ1-3
V gene: TRBV29-1
CDR3 protein: SVVVSGNTIY

CDR3 length: 15
J gene: TRBJ1-2
V gene: TRBV19
CDR3 protein: ASSPGDSALNSYGYT

CDR3 length: 12
J gene: TRBJ1-1
V gene: TRBV4-3
CDR3 protein: ASSQEQGITEAF

CDR3 length: 14
J gene: TRBJ2-1
V gene: TRBV28
CDR3 protein: ASSVRAGGRYNEQF